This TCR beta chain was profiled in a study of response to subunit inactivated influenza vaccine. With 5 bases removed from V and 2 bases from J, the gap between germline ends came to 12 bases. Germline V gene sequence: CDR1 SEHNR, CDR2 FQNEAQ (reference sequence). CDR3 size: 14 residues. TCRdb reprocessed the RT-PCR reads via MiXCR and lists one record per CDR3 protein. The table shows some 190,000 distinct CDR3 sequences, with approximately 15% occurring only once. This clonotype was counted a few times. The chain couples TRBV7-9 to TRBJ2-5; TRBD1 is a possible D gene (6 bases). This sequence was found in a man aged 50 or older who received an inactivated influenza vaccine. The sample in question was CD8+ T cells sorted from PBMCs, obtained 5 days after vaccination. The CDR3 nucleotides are TGTGCCAGCAGCCCCAGGGGATGGCAAGAGACCCAGTACTTC. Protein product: CASSPRGWQETQYF.